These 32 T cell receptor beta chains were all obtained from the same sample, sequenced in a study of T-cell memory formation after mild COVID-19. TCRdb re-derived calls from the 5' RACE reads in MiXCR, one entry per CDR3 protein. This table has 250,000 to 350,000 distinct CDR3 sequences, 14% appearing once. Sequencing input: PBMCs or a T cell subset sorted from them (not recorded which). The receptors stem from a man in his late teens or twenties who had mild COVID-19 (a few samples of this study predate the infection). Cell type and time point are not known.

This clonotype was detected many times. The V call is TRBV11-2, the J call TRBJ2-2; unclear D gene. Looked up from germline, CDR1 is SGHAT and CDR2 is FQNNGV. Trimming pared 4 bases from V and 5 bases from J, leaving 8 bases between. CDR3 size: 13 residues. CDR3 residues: CASSSHWTGELFF. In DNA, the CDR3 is TGTGCCAGCAGCTCCCACTGGACCGGGGAGCTGTTTTTT. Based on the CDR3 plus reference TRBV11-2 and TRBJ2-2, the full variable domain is EAGVAQSPRYKIIEKRQSVAFWCNPISGHATLYWYQQILGQGPKLLIQFQNNGVVDDSQLPKDRFSAERLKGVDSTLKIQPAKLEDSAVYLCASSSHWTGELFFGEGSRLTVL.

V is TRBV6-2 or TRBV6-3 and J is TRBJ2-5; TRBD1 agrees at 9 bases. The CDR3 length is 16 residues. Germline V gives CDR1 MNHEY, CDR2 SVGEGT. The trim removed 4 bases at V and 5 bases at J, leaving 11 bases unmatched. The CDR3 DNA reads TGTGCCAGCAGTTCAATTCCGGGACAGGGTTATGAGACCCAGTACTTC. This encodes CASSSIPGQGYETQYF.

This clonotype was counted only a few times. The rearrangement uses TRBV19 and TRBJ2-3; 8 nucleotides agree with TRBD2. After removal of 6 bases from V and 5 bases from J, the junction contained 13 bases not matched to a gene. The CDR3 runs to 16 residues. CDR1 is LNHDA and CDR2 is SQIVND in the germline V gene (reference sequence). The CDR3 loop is CASSLGLALPGDTQYF. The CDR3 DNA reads TGTGCCAGTAGCCTTGGACTAGCCCTCCCGGGAGATACGCAGTATTTT.

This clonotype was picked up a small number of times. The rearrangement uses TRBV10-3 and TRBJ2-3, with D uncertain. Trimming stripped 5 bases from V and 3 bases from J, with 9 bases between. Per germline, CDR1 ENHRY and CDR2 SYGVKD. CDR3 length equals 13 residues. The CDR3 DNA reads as TGTGCCATCAGTCATGCGGCGACAGATACGCAGTATTTT. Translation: CAISHAATDTQYF.

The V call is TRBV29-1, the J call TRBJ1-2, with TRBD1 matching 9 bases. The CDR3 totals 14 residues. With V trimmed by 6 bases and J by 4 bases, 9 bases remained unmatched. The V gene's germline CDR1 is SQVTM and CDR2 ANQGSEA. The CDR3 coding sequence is TGCAGCGTAGATACTCGGGACAGGGCCTATGGCTACACCTTC. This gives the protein CSVDTRDRAYGYTF.

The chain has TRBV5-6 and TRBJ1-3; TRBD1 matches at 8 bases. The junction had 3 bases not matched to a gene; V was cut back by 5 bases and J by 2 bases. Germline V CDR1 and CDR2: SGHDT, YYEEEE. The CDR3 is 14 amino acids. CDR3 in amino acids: CASREQGAGNTIYF. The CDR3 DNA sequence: TGTGCCAGCAGGGAACAGGGGGCTGGAAACACCATATATTTT.

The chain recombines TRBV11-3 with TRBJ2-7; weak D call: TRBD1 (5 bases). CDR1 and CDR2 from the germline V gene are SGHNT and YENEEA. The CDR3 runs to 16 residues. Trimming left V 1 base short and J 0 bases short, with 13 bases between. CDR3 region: CASSLGDRNVSYEQYV. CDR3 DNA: TGTGCCAGCAGCTTAGGTGACAGAAATGTCTCCTACGAGCAGTACGTC.

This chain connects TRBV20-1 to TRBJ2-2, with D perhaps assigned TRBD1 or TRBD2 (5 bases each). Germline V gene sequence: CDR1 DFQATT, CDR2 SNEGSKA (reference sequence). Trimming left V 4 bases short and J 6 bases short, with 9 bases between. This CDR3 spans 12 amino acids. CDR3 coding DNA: TGCAGTGCTATGGTGGGGGCCGGGGAGCTGTTTTTT. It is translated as CSAMVGAGELFF.

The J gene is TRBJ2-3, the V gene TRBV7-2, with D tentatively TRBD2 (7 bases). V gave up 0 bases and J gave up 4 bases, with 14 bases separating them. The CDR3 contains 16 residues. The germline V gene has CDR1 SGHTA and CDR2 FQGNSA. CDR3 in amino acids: CASSLAIGGRADTQYF. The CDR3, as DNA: TGTGCCAGCAGCTTAGCGATCGGGGGGCGCGCAGATACGCAGTATTTT.

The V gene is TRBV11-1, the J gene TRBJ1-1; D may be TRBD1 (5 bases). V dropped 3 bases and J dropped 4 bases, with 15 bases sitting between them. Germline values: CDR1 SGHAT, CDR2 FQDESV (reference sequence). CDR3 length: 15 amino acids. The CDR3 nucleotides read TGTGCCAGCAGCTTCCGGGGGAGGGGAGGCACTGAAGCTTTCTTT. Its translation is CASSFRGRGGTEAFF.

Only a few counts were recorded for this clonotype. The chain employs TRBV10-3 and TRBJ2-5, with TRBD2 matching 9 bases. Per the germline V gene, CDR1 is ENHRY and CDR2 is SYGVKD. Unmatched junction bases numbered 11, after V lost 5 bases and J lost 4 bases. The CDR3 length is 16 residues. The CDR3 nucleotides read TGTGCCATCAGTCCGGGACTAGCTCCCCAGGGAGAGACCCAGTACTTC. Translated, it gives CAISPGLAPQGETQYF.

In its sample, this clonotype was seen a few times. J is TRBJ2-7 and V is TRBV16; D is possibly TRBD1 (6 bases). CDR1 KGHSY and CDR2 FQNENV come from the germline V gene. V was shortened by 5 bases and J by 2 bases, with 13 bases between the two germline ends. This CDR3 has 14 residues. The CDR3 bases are TGTGCCAGCAGCTCGACAGGCCAGGCCTACGAGCAGTACTTC. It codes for CASSSTGQAYEQYF.

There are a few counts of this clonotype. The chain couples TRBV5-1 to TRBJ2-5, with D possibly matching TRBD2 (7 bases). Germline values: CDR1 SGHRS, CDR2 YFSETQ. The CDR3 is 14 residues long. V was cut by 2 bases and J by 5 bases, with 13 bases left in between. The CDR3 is CASSFRAGAETQYF. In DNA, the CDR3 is TGCGCCAGCAGCTTTAGGGCGGGGGCTGAGACCCAGTACTTC.

In DNA form, the CDR3 reads TGTGCCAGCAGCTTATCTGGACAAGATAACTATGGCTACACCTTC. Amino acids: CASSLSGQDNYGYTF. This chain uses TRBV7-3 with TRBJ1-2; the D gene is possibly TRBD1 (5 bases). Looked up from germline, CDR1 is SGHTA and CDR2 is FQGTGA. V was trimmed by 2 bases and J by 1 base, leaving 11 bases between them. This CDR3 contains 15 residues.

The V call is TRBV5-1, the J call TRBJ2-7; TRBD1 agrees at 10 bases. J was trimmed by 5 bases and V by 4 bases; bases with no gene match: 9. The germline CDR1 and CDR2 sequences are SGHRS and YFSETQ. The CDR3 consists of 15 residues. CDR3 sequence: CASSEGTGVVHEQYF. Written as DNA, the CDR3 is TGCGCCAGCAGCGAAGGGACAGGGGTTGTCCACGAGCAGTACTTC.

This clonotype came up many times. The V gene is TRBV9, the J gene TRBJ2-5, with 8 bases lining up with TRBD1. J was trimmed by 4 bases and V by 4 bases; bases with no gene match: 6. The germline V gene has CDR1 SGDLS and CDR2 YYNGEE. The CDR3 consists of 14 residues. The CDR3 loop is CASSKTGAGETQYF. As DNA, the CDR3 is TGTGCCAGCAGCAAGACAGGGGCGGGAGAGACCCAGTACTTC.

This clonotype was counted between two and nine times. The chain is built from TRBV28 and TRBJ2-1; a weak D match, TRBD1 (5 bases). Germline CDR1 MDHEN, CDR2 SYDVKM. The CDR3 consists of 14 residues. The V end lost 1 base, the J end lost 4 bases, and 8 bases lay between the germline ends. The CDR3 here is CASSLSQGYNEQFF. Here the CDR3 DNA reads TGTGCCAGCAGTTTATCCCAGGGTTACAATGAGCAGTTCTTC.

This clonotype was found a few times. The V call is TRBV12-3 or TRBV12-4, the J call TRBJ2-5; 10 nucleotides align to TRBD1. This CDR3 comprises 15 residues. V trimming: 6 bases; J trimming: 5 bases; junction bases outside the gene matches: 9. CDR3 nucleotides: TGTGCCAGCAGCGTTAGGGACAGGGGAGGCGAGACCCAGTACTTC. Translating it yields CASSVRDRGGETQYF.

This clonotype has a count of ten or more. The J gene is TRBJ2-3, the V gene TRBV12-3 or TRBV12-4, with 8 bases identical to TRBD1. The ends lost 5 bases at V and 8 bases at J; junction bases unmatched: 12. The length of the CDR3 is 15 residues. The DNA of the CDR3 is TGTGCCAGCAGTCCCAGGGGGCGCGGGCTTGGTACGCAGTATTTT. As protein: CASSPRGRGLGTQYF.

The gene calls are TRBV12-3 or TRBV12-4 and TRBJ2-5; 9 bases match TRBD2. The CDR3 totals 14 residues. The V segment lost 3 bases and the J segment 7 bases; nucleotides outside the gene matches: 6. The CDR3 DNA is TGTGCCAGCAGTTTGGCTAGCGGGGCCAGGACCCAGTACTTC. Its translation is CASSLASGARTQYF.

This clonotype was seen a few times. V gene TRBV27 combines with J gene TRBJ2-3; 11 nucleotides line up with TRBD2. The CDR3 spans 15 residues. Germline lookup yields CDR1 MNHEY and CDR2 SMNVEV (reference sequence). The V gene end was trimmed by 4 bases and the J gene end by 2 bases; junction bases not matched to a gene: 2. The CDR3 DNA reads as TGTGCCAGCAGTTGGACTAGCGGGTACACAGATACGCAGTATTTT. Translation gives CASSWTSGYTDTQYF.

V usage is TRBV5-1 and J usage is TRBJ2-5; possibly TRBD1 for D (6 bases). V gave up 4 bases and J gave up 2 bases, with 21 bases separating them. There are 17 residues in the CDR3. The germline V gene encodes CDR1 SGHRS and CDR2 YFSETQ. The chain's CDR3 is CASSPGGGSRLQETQYF. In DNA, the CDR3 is TGCGCCAGCAGCCCTGGGGGCGGGTCCCGCCTGCAAGAGACCCAGTACTTC.

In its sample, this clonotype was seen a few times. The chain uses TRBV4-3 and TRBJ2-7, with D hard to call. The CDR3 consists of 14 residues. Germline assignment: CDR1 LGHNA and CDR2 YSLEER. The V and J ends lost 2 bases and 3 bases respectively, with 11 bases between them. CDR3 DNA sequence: TGCGCCAGCAGCCAATCGGTTAACGGCTACGAGCAGTACTTC. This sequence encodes CASSQSVNGYEQYF.

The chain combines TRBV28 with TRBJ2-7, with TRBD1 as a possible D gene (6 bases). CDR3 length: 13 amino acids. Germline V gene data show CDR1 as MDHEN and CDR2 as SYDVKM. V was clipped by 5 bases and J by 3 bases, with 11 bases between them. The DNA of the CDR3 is TGTGCCAGCAGTCGCCCACAGGGCTACGAGCAGTACGTC. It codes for CASSRPQGYEQYV.

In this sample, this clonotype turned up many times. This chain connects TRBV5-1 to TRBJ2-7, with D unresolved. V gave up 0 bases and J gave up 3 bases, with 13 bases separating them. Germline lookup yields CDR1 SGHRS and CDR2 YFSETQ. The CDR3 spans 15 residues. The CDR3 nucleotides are TGCGCCAGCAGCTTGGGGGGTACGACACTCTACGAGCAGTACTTC. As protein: CASSLGGTTLYEQYF.

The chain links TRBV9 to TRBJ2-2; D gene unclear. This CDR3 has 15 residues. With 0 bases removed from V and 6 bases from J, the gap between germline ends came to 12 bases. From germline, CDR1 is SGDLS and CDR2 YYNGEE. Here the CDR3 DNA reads TGTGCCAGCAGCGTAGAAAACGCGAAGGCCGGGGAGCTGTTTTTT. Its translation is CASSVENAKAGELFF.

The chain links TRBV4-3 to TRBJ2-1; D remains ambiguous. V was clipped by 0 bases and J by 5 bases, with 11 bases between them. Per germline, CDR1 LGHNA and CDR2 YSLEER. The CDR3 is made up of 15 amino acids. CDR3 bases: TGCGCCAGCAGCCAAGACCCGGGTAGGGACAATGAGCAGTTCTTC. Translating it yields CASSQDPGRDNEQFF.

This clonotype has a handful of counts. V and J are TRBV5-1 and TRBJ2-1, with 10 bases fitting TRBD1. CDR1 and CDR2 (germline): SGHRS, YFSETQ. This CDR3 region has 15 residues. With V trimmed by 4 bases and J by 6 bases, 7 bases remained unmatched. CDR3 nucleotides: TGCGCCAGCAGCCCGGGACAGGGGATTGTCAATGAGCAGTTCTTC. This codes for CASSPGQGIVNEQFF. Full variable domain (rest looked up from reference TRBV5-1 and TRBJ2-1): KAGVTQTPRYLIKTRGQQVTLSCSPISGHRSVSWYQQTPGQGLQFLFEYFSETQRNKGNFPGRFSGRQFSNSRSEMNVSTLELGDSALYLCASSPGQGIVNEQFFGPGTRLTVL.

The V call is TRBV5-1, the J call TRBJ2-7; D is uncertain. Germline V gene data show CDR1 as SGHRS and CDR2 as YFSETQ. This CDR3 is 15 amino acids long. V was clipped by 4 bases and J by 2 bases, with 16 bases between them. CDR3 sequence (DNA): TGCGCCAGCAGCCCCGAGGCAGCAGTAGCCTACGAGCAGTACTTC. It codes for CASSPEAAVAYEQYF. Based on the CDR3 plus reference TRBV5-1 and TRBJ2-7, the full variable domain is KAGVTQTPRYLIKTRGQQVTLSCSPISGHRSVSWYQQTPGQGLQFLFEYFSETQRNKGNFPGRFSGRQFSNSRSEMNVSTLELGDSALYLCASSPEAAVAYEQYFGPGTRLTVT.

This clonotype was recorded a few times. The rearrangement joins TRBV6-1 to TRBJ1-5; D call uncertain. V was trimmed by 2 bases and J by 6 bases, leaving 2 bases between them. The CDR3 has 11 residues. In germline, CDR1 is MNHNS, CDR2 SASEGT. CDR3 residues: CASSEFQPQHF. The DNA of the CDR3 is TGTGCCAGCAGTGAATTTCAGCCCCAGCATTTT.

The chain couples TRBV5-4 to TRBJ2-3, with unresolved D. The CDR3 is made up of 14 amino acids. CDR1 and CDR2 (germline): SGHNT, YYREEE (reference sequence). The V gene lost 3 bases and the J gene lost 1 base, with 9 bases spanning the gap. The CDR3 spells CASSSTSGTDTQYF. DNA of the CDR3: TGTGCCAGCAGCTCCACCAGTGGCACAGATACGCAGTATTTT.

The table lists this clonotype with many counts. CDR3 DNA: TGTGCCGGGGGCGGCGGGGACTACGAGCAGTACTTC. As protein: CAGGGGDYEQYF. The chain couples TRBV6-2 or TRBV6-3 to TRBJ2-7, with D possibly being TRBD1 or TRBD2 (6 bases each). Germline CDR1 reads MNHEY; CDR2 reads SVGEGT. This CDR3 has 12 amino acids. Trimming removed 11 bases at V and 3 bases at J, with 14 bases between.